This TCR beta chain was sequenced during a study of beta chain features in type 1 diabetes. Every isolated RNA sample was fully reverse transcribed, so sequencing captured expressed TCRB transcripts. Sequencing was performed with immunoSEQ multiplex PCR; in TCRdb, only in-frame clones are kept and a portion is missing. This table holds roughly 330,000 clones, 13% found once. Study conclusions and caveats: Insertions were fewer and deletions more numerous at VDJ junctions in type 1 diabetes patients. In all four CD4+ subsets, TCRB CDR3 length was significantly, moderately reduced in type 1 diabetes.

Germline CDR1 SEHNR, CDR2 FQNEAQ (reference sequence). The CDR3 loop spans 17 amino acids. V shed 6 bases and J 8 bases; nucleotides not matched to a gene: 19. This clone was detected only a few times. Its matching antigen is unknown. The receptor's source is a woman between 18 and 29 years old with type 1 diabetes. The rearrangement uses TRBV7-9 and TRBJ2-1; 7 bases map to TRBD1. The sample was naive CD4+ T cells from blood. The CDR3 spells CASSTSPRRSQGDEQFF. Written as DNA, the CDR3 is TGTGCCAGCAGTACCTCCCCCAGGAGGAGTCAGGGGGATGAGCAGTTCTTC.